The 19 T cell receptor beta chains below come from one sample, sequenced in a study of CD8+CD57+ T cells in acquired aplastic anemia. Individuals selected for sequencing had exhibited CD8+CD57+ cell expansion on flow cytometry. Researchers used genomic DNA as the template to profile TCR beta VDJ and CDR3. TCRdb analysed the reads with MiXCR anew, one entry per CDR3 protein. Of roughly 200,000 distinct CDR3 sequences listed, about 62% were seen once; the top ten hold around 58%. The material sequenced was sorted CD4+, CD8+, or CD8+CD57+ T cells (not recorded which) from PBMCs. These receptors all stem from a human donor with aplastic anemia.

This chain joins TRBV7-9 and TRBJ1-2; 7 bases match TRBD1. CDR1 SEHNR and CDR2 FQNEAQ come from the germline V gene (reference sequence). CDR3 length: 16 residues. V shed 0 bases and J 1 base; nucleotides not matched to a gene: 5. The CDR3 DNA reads TGTGCCAGCAGCTTAGCGACAGGGACCGGTAACTATGGCTACACCTTC. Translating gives CASSLATGTGNYGYTF.

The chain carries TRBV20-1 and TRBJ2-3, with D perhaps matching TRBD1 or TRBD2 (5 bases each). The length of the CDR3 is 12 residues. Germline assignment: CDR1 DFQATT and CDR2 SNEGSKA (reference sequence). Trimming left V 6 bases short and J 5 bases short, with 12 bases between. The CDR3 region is CSAPKRGDTQYF. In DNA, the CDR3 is TGCAGTGCCCCCAAGAGGGGAGATACGCAGTATTTT.

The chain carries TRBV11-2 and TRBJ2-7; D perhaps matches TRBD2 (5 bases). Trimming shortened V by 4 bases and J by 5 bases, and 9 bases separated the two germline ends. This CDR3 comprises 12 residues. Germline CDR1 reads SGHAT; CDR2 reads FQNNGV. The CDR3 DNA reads TGTGCCAGCAGCTGGTCGCGGGACGAGCAGTACTTC. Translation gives CASSWSRDEQYF.

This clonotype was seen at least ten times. CDR3 bases: TGTGCCAGCAGCCCAGACTCCCGGTACGATGAAAAACTGTTTTTT. It is translated as CASSPDSRYDEKLFF. The genes are TRBV7-6 and TRBJ1-4, with D unresolved. Germline-derived CDR1 and CDR2 are SGHVS and FNYEAQ. V shed 5 bases and J shed 6 bases, with 16 bases lying between them. The CDR3 has 15 residues.

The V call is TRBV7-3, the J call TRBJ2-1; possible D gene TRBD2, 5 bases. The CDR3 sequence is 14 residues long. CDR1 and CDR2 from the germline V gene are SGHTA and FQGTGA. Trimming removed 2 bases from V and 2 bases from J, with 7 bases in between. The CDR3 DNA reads TGTGCCAGCAGCTTATACGGGGCCTACAATGAGCAGTTCTTC. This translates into CASSLYGAYNEQFF.

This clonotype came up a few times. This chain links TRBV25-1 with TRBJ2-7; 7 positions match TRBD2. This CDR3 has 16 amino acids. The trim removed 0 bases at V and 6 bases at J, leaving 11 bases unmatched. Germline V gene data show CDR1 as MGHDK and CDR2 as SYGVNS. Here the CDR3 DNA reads TGTGCCAGCAGTGAATATGGAGAAGCGGGAAACGGCGAGCAGTACTTC. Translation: CASSEYGEAGNGEQYF.

In DNA form, the CDR3 reads TGCGCCAGCAGTGAGTCCGGCAGGGGCCTGCATGGCTACACCTTC. Translated, it gives CASSESGRGLHGYTF. This chain connects TRBV10-2 to TRBJ1-2; possible D gene TRBD1, 6 bases. Deletions cut 0 bases from V and 6 bases from J, with 14 bases between. CDR3 length equals 15 residues. Germline V gives CDR1 WSHSY, CDR2 SAAADI.

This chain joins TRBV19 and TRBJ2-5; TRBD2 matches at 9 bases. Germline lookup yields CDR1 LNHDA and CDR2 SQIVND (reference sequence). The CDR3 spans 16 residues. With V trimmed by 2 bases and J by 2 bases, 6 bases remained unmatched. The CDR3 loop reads CASSIMASGEQETQYF. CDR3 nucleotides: TGTGCCAGTAGTATAATGGCTAGCGGGGAACAAGAGACCCAGTACTTC.

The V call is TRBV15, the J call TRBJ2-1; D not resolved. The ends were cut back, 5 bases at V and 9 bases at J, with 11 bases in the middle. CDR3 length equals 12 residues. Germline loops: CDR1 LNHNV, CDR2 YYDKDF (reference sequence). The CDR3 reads CATSSRMGEQFF. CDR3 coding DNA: TGTGCCACCAGCTCACGTATGGGTGAGCAGTTCTTC.

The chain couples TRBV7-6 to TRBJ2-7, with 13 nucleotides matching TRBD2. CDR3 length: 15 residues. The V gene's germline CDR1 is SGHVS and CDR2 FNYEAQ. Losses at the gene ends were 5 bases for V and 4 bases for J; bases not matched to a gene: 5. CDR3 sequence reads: CASSKLAGGPYEQYF. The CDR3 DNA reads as TGTGCCAGCAGCAAACTAGCGGGGGGGCCTTACGAGCAGTACTTC. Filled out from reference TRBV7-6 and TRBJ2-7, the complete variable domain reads GAGVSQSPRYKVTKRGQDVALRCDPISGHVSLYWYRQALGQGPEFLTYFNYEAQQDKSGLPNDRFSAERPEGSISTLTIQRTEQRDSAMYRCASSKLAGGPYEQYFGPGTRLTVT.

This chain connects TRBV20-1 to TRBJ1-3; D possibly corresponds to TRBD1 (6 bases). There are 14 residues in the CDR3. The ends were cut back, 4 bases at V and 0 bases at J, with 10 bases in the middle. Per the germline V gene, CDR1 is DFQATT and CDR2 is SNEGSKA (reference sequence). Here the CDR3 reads CSAKLGGSGNTIYF. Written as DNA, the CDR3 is TGCAGTGCTAAGTTAGGGGGCTCTGGAAACACCATATATTTT.

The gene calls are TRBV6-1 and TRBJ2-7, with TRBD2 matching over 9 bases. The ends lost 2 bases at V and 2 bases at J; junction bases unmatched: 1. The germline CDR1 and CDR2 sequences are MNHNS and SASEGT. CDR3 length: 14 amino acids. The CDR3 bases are TGTGCCAGCAGTGAACTAGCGGGGCCCTACGAGCAGTACTTC. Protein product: CASSELAGPYEQYF.

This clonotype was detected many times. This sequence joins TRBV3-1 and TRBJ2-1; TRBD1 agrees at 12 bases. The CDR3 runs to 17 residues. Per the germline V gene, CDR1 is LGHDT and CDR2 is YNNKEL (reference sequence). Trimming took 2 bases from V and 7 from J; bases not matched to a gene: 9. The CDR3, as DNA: TGTGCCAGCAGCCAATCAGATGGGACAGGGGGCCGGAATGAGCAGTTCTTC. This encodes CASSQSDGTGGRNEQFF.

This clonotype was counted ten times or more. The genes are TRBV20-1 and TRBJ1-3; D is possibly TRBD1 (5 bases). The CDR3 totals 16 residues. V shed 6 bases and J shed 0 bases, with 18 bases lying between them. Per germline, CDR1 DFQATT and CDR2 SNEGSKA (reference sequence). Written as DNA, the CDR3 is TGCAGTGCCGACGCGGCCCTGGGGGGCTCTGGAAACACCATATATTTT. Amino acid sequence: CSADAALGGSGNTIYF.

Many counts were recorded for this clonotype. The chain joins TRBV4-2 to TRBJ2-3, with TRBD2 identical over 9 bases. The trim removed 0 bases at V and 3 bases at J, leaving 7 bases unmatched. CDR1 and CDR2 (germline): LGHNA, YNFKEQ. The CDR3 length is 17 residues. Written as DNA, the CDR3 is TGTGCCAGCAGCCAAGACCTGGCGGGGGGGCCGACAGATACGCAGTATTTT. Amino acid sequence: CASSQDLAGGPTDTQYF.

The CDR3 bases are TGTGCCAGCAGCCAAGCCGGGACGGCGGGCTATGGCTACACCTTC. Its translation: CASSQAGTAGYGYTF. The chain uses TRBV7-3 and TRBJ1-2; a weak D match, TRBD1 (5 bases). Trimming took 5 bases from V and 4 from J, leaving 17 bases between them. CDR3 length equals 15 residues. CDR1 is SGHTA, CDR2 FQGTGA, per germline. The full variable domain, completed using reference TRBV7-3 and TRBJ1-2, is GAGVSQTPSNKVTEKGKYVELRCDPISGHTALYWYRQSLGQGPEFLIYFQGTGAADDSGLPNDRFFAVRPEGSVSTLKIQRTERGDSAVYLCASSQAGTAGYGYTFGSGTRLTVV.

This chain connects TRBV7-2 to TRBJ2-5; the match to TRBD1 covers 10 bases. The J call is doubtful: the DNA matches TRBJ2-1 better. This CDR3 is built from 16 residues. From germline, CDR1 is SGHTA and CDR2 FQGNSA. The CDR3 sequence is CASSLVPGTGAYEQFF. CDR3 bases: TGTGCCAGCAGCTTAGTACCCGGGACAGGGGCTTATGAGCAGTTCTTC.

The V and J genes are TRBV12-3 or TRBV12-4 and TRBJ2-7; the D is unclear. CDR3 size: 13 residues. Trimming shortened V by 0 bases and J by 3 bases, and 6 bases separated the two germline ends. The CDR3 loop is CASSLAGNYEQYF. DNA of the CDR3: TGTGCCAGCAGTTTAGCGGGGAACTACGAGCAGTACTTC.

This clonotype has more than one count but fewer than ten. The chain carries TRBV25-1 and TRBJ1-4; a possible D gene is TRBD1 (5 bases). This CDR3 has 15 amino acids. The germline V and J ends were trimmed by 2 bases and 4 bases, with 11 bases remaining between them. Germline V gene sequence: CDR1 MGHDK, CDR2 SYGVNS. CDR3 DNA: TGTGCCAGCAGTGAACCCGGGACGCTTAATGAAAAACTGTTTTTT. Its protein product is CASSEPGTLNEKLFF.